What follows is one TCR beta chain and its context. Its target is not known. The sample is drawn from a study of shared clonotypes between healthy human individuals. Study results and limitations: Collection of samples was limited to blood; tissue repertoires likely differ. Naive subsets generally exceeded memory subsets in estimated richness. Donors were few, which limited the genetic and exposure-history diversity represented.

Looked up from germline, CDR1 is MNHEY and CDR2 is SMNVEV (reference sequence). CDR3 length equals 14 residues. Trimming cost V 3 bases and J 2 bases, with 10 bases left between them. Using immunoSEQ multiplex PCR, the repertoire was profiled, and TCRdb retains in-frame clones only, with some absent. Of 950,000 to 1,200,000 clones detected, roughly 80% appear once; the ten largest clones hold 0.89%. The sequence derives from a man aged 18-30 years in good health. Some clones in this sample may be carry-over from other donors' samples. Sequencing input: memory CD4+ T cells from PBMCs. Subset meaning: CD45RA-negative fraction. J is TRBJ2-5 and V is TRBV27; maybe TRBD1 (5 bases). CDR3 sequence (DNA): TGTGCCAGCAGTTTCGACAGACGACAAGAGACCCAGTACTTC. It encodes CASSFDRRQETQYF.